The present TCR beta chain was sequenced within a study of T cell changes during pregnancy in multiple sclerosis. V dropped 2 bases and J dropped 4; count of bases not matched to a gene: 4. The V gene's germline CDR1 is SGHKS and CDR2 YYEKEE (reference sequence). The length of the CDR3 is 14 residues. TCRdb's table, derived via immunoSEQ multiplex PCR, lists solely in-frame clones and lacks some. The sample includes tens of thousands of clones, roughly nine tenths seen only once; the top ten take approximately 0.7%. The receptor was isolated from a female donor with multiple sclerosis, enrolled in a pregnancy study. The sequences come from CD4+ T cells from peripheral blood mononuclear cells, collected in the first trimester of pregnancy. The chain recombines TRBV5-5 with TRBJ2-7, with 9 bases identical to TRBD1. The CDR3 reads CASSFDRGSYEQYF. As DNA, the CDR3 is TGTGCCAGCAGCTTTGACAGGGGGTCATACGAGCAGTACTTC. The complete variable domain, with remaining parts taken from reference TRBV5-5 and TRBJ2-7, reads DAGVTQSPTHLIKTRGQQVTLRCSPISGHKSVSWYQQVLGQGPQFIFQYYEKEERGRGNFPDRFSARQFPNYSSELNVNALLLGDSALYLCASSFDRGSYEQYFGPGTRLTVT.